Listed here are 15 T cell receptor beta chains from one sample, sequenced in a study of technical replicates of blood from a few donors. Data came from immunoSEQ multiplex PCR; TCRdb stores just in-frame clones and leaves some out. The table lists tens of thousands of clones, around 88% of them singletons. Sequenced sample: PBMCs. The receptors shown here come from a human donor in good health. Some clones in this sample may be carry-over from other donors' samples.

The CDR3 here is CASSPSGTGVANTGELFF. The CDR3 region has the DNA TGTGCCAGCAGTCCATCCGGGACAGGGGTCGCGAACACCGGGGAGCTGTTTTTT. The chain employs TRBV27 and TRBJ2-2; 10 nucleotides align to TRBD1. Germline CDR1 MNHEY, CDR2 SMNVEV (reference sequence). Losses at the gene ends were 5 bases for V and 0 bases for J; bases not matched to a gene: 9. CDR3 length: 18 residues.

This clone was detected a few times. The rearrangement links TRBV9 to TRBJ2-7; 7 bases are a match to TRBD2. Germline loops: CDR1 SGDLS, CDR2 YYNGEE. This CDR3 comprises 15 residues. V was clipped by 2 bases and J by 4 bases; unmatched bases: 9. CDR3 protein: CASSVGLFGSYEQYF. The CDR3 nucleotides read TGTGCCAGCAGCGTGGGACTATTCGGGTCGTACGAGCAGTACTTC.

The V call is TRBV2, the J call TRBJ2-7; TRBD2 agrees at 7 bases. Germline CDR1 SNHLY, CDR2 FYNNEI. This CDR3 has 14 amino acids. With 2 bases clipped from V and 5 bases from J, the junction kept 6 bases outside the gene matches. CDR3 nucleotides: TGTGCCAGCAGTGAATCGGGGGGTTCTGACGAGCAGTACTTC. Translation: CASSESGGSDEQYF.

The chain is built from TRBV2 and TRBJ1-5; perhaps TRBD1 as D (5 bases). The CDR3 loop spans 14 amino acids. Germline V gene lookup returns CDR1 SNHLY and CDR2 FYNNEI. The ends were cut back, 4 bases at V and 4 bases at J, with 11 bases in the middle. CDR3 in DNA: TGTGCCAGCAGTGGTGGGGGAGGGAATCAGCCCCAGCATTTT. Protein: CASSGGGGNQPQHF.

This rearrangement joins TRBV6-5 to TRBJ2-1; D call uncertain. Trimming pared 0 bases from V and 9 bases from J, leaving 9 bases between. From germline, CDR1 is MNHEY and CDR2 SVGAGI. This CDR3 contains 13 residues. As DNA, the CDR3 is TGTGCCAGCAGTTACTCGAGTAGCATTGAGCAGTTCTTC. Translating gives CASSYSSSIEQFF.

The CDR3 DNA follows: TGTGCCAGCTCACCAGGACTAGCGGGGGTAGAGACCCAGTACTTC. Translated: CASSPGLAGVETQYF. The J gene is TRBJ2-5, the V gene TRBV18, with 13 positions matching TRBD2. Germline CDR1 is KGHSH and CDR2 is LQKENI. J lost 4 bases, V lost 2 bases, and 1 base had no gene match. CDR3 length: 15 residues. The full variable domain, completed using reference TRBV18 and TRBJ2-5, is NAGVMQNPRHLVRRRGQEARLRCSPMKGHSHVYWYRQLPEEGLKFMVYLQKENIIDESGMPKERFSAEFPKEGPSILRIQQVVRGDSAAYFCASSPGLAGVETQYFGPGTRLLVL.

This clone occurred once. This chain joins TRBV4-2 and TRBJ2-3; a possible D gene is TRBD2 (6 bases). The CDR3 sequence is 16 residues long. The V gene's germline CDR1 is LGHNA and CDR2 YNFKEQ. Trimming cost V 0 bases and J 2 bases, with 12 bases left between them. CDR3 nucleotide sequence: TGTGCCAGCAGCCAAGATTATGCGGGGACCACAGATACGCAGTATTTT. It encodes CASSQDYAGTTDTQYF.

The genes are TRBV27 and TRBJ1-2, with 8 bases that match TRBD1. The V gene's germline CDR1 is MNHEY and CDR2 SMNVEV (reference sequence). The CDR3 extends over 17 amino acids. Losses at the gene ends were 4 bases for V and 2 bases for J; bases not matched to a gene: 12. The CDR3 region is CASSSGGRQGTNYGYTF. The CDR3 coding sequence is TGTGCCAGCAGTTCTGGGGGGCGACAGGGGACGAACTATGGCTACACCTTC.

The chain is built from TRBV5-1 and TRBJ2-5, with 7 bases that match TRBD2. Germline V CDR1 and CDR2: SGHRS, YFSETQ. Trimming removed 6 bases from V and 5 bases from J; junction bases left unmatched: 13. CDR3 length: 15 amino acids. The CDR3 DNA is TGCGCCAGCAAATCCGGGGGAGGGACCTCCGAGACCCAGTACTTC. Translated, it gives CASKSGGGTSETQYF.

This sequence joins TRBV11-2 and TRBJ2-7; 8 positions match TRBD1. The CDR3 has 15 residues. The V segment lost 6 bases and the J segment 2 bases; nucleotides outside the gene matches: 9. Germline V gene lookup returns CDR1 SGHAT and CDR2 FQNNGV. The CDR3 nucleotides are TGTGCCAGCAGTACCCACCGGGACAGGACCTACGAGCAGTACTTC. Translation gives CASSTHRDRTYEQYF.

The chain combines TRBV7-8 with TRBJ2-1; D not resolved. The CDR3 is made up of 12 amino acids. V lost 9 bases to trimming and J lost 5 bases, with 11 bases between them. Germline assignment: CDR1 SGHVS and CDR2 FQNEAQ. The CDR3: CASSLGNNEQFF. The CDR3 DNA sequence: TGTGCCAGTTCTCTAGGTAACAATGAGCAGTTCTTC. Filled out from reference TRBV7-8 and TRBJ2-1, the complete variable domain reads GAGVSQSPRYKVAKRGQDVALRCDPISGHVSLFWYQQALGQGPEFLTYFQNEAQLDKSGLPSDRFFAERPEGSVSTLKIQRTQQEDSAVYLCASSLGNNEQFFGPGTRLTVL.

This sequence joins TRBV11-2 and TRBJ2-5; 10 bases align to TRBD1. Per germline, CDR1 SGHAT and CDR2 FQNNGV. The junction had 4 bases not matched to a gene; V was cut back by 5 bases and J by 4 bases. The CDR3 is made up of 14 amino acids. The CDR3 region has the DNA TGTGCCAGCAGCAAGGACAGGGGGGGAGAGACCCAGTACTTC. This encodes CASSKDRGGETQYF.

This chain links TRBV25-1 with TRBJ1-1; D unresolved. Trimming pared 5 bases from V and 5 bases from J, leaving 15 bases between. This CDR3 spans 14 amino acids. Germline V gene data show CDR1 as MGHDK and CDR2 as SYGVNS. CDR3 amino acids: CASSLSGPRTEAFF. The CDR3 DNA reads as TGTGCCAGCAGTCTAAGTGGGCCCCGGACTGAAGCTTTCTTT.

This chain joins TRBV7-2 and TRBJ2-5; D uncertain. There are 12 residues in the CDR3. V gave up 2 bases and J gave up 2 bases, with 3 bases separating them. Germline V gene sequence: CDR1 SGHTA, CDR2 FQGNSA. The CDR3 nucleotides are TGTGCCAGCAGCTTACGGCAAGAGACCCAGTACTTC. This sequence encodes CASSLRQETQYF.

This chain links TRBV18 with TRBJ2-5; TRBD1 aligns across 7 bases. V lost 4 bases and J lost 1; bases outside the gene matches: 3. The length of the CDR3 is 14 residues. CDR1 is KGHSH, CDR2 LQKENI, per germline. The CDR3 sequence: CASSLGTAQETQYF. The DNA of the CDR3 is TGTGCCAGCTCACTCGGGACAGCCCAAGAGACCCAGTACTTC.